There are a few counts of the clone carrying this TCR beta chain. The antigen is undetermined. The germline CDR1 and CDR2 sequences are SGDLS and YYNGEE. Trimming shortened V by 0 bases and J by 7 bases, and 14 bases separated the two germline ends. The CDR3 consists of 15 residues. This record comes from a study of blood T cells in healthy people across ages. General study results and limits: Higher diversity, along with more naive CD4+ cells, distinguished long-lived donors from aged donors. PBMC samples, being unsorted, prevented any conclusive comparison of naive and antigen-experienced cells. A roughly linear fall in TCR beta diversity per million T cells was seen with increasing age.

For the second PCR, which ran for roughly 7 to 11 cycles, a sample-barcoded 5' primer and a J-beta primer mix were used. TCRdb reprocessed the 5' RACE reads via MiXCR and lists one record per CDR3 protein. The sample has some 1,800,000 distinct CDR3 sequences; approximately 39% are singletons. The specimen sequenced was blood. The receptor comes from a human donor in good health. The chain recombines TRBV9 with TRBJ1-5; D is ambiguous. The CDR3 DNA is TGTGCCAGCAGCGTAGAAGGAGGTGTTGCCCAGCCCCAGCATTTT. Residues: CASSVEGGVAQPQHF.